Included here is one T cell receptor (beta chain) sequence, with context. The CDR3 is made up of 13 amino acids. Germline V CDR1 and CDR2: MDHEN, SYDVKM. The V end lost 1 base, the J end lost 8 bases, and 11 bases lay between the germline ends. How the authors handled the data: It was from reference gene primer amplification that nucleated cell counts were estimated. The repertoire was sequenced with immunoSEQ multiplex PCR; TCRdb's copy has only in-frame clones and lacks some. The V and J calls and clone size are taken from that table; D and trimming were inferred from the DNA. Of around 230,000 clones in the sample, about 80% are singletons; the top ten hold roughly a tenth. This entry comes from a study of blood T cell repertoires in COVID-19. Overall study: Samples taken during acute and convalescent COVID-19 were collected in the United States, Italy and Spain. PBMCs, B-cell-depleted T cells, or T cells provided the cDNA or gDNA that made up the material.

This receptor was obtained from an elderly woman with acute or convalescent COVID-19. Sequencing used peripheral blood. The V call is TRBV28, the J call TRBJ1-2; TRBD1 might be the D (5 bases). CDR3 sequence: CASSLSRVRGYTF. CDR3 DNA: TGTGCCAGCAGTTTATCCAGGGTTCGCGGCTACACCTTC.